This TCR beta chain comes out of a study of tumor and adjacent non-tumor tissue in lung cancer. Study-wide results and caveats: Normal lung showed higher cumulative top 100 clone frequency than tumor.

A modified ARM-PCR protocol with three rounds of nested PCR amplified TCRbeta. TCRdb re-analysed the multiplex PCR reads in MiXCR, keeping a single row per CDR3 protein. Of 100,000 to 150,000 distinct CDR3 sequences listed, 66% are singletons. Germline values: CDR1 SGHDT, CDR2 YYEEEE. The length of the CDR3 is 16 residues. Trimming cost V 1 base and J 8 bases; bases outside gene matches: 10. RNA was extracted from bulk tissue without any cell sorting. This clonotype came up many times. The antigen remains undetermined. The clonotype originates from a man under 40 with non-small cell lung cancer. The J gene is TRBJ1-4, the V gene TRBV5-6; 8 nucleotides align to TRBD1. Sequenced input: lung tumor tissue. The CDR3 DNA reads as TGTGCCAGCAGCTTGTGGGGACAGGCAGGTCGCGAAAAACTGTTTTTT. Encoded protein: CASSLWGQAGREKLFF.